This TCR beta chain originates from a study of radiotherapy plus CTLA-4 blockade in lung cancer. TCRdb's table, derived via immunoSEQ multiplex PCR, lists solely in-frame clones and lacks some. The data show 65,000 to 95,000 clones, 80% to 90% seen once. Focal radiation plus CTLA-4 blockade with ipilimumab was administered to patients who had chemo-refractory metastatic non-small-cell lung cancer. Germline CDR1 and CDR2: LNHDA and SQIVND (reference sequence). Trimming cost V 6 bases and J 4 bases; bases outside gene matches: 2. CDR3 length: 14 residues. Regarding this clone: Other DNA variants within this sample encode the same CDR3.

The chain has TRBV19 and TRBJ1-4; the match to TRBD1 covers 10 bases. The sample was peripheral blood, taken from a patient treated with radiotherapy plus ipilimumab. The receptor was derived from a human donor with non-small cell lung cancer that progressed on radiotherapy plus ipilimumab. In DNA, the CDR3 is TGTGCCAGTAGGAGGACAGGGGGTAATGAAAAACTGTTTTTT. It specifies CASRRTGGNEKLFF.